The 14 T cell receptor beta chains reported below all come from one sample, sequenced in a study of blood T cells in healthy people across ages. With a J-beta primer mix and a sample-barcoded 5' primer, a second PCR ran about 7 to 11 cycles. One entry per CDR3 protein results from TCRdb running MiXCR on the 5' RACE reads. The data hold 650,000 to 1,000,000 distinct CDR3 sequences, with roughly 40% observed a single time. The sequencing sample was made of blood. The receptors here all came from a man aged 18 to 30 in good health.

Only one count was recorded for this clonotype. The gene calls are TRBV12-3 or TRBV12-4 and TRBJ1-1, with 8 bases that match TRBD1. There are 13 residues in the CDR3. Trimming took 4 bases from V and 6 from J; bases not matched to a gene: 4. The CDR3, as DNA: TGTGCCAGCAGTTGGACAGGGCCCCCTGAAGCTTTCTTT. It codes for CASSWTGPPEAFF.

The table lists this clonotype with a few counts. This chain joins TRBV10-3 and TRBJ1-1; D is ambiguous. The V and J ends lost 5 bases and 1 base respectively, with 8 bases between them. The germline gives CDR1 ENHRY, CDR2 SYGVKD. The CDR3 is 13 residues long. Here the CDR3 reads CAISSQENTEAFF. CDR3 sequence (DNA): TGTGCCATCAGTAGCCAAGAGAACACTGAAGCTTTCTTT.

This clonotype was counted ten times or more. The V call is TRBV12-3 or TRBV12-4, the J call TRBJ1-2; 7 bases are a match to TRBD1. The CDR3 sequence is 15 residues long. Losses at the gene ends were 7 bases for V and 0 bases for J; bases not matched to a gene: 8. CDR3 nucleotide sequence: TGTGCCAGCACCGCAGGGGGAGCTGCTAACTATGGCTACACCTTC. Translated: CASTAGGAANYGYTF.

This clonotype has at least ten counts. This chain's CDR3 is CSARGTPNSPLHF. CDR3 sequence (DNA): TGCAGTGCTAGGGGGACTCCCAATTCACCCCTCCACTTT. The genes are TRBV20-1 and TRBJ1-6; perhaps TRBD1 as D (5 bases). Germline CDR1 and CDR2: DFQATT and SNEGSKA (reference sequence). Trimming left V 3 bases short and J 7 bases short, with 10 bases between. This CDR3 has 13 amino acids.

The chain joins TRBV6-2 or TRBV6-3 to TRBJ2-5, with 10 bases that match TRBD2. TRBJ2-7 matches the DNA end more closely, so the J call is doubtful. This CDR3 contains 15 residues. Per the germline V gene, CDR1 is MNHEY and CDR2 is SVGEGT. This chain's CDR3 is CASSYLAGASYEQYF. Here the CDR3 DNA reads TGTGCCAGCAGTTACCTAGCGGGGGCGTCCTACGAGCAGTACTTC.

The chain is built from TRBV9 and TRBJ1-5; 9 bases are shared with TRBD1. Germline values: CDR1 SGDLS, CDR2 YYNGEE. The V segment lost 4 bases and the J segment 5 bases; nucleotides outside the gene matches: 4. CDR3 size: 14 residues. The chain's CDR3 is CASSQTGGYQPQHF. The CDR3 DNA is TGTGCCAGCAGCCAGACAGGGGGATATCAGCCCCAGCATTTT. Based on the CDR3 plus reference TRBV9 and TRBJ1-5, the full variable domain is DSGVTQTPKHLITATGQRVTLRCSPRSGDLSVYWYQQSLDQGLQFLIQYYNGEERAKGNILERFSAQQFPDLHSELNLSSLELGDSALYFCASSQTGGYQPQHFGDGTRLSIL.

This clonotype has just a few counts. The CDR3 DNA follows: TGTGCCAGCCGAAACCCGGACCGTGGCTACACCTTC. Residues: CASRNPDRGYTF. The V gene is TRBV12-3 or TRBV12-4, the J gene TRBJ1-2; no clear D gene. V was clipped by 8 bases and J by 7 bases, with 14 bases between them. CDR3 length equals 12 residues.

The J gene is TRBJ2-7, the V gene TRBV20-1, with D uncertain. Trimming removed 0 bases at V and 7 bases at J, with 10 bases between. Germline CDR1 DFQATT, CDR2 SNEGSKA (reference sequence). This CDR3 is 12 amino acids long. The CDR3: CSARETEYEQYF. CDR3 bases: TGCAGTGCTAGAGAAACTGAATATGAGCAGTACTTC.

The chain couples TRBV4-3 to TRBJ2-4; 8 nucleotides line up with TRBD1. CDR3 size: 17 residues. Germline values: CDR1 LGHNA, CDR2 YSLEER. The J segment lost 7 bases and the V segment lost 0 bases, leaving 11 bases of the junction unmatched. CDR3 in amino acids: CASSQDITGGRVNIQYF. CDR3 nucleotides: TGCGCCAGCAGCCAAGATATCACAGGGGGTCGAGTTAACATTCAGTACTTC.

The CDR3 DNA reads as TGTGCCAGCAGCATGACTAGTGCTACGCAGTATTTT. Protein product: CASSMTSATQYF. This rearrangement joins TRBV12-3 or TRBV12-4 to TRBJ2-3; tentative D call: TRBD2 (6 bases). V dropped 6 bases and J dropped 8 bases, with 12 bases sitting between them. This CDR3 has 12 residues.

This clonotype came up many times. The V and J genes are TRBV7-2 and TRBJ1-5; D unclear. V lost 2 bases and J 7 bases, leaving 12 bases between the germline ends. The CDR3 covers 14 residues. Germline V lookup: CDR1 SGHTA, CDR2 FQGNSA. As DNA, the CDR3 is TGTGCCAGCAGCTTAACGGAGGGCAGGCAGCCCCAGCATTTT. Translation: CASSLTEGRQPQHF.

This clonotype was seen at least ten times. The V and J genes are TRBV2 and TRBJ1-2, with D unresolved. From germline, CDR1 is SNHLY and CDR2 FYNNEI. CDR3 length: 12 amino acids. Trimming took 3 bases from V and 3 from J, leaving 5 bases between them. The CDR3 DNA reads TGTGCCAGCAGTGACAAGTACTATGGCTACACCTTC. Amino acids: CASSDKYYGYTF.

This chain links TRBV20-1 with TRBJ2-5, with a tentative D call TRBD1 (5 bases). The V gene lost 6 bases and the J gene lost 0 bases, with 14 bases spanning the gap. Germline-derived CDR1 and CDR2 are DFQATT and SNEGSKA (reference sequence). CDR3 length: 14 residues. The CDR3, as DNA: TGCAGTGCATTCGTGACAGCCTACCAAGAGACCCAGTACTTC. The encoded protein is CSAFVTAYQETQYF.

This chain uses TRBV25-1 with TRBJ2-7, with 7 bases fitting TRBD1. J was trimmed by 7 bases and V by 3 bases; bases with no gene match: 9. This CDR3 region has 14 residues. Germline assignment: CDR1 MGHDK and CDR2 SYGVNS. The chain's CDR3 is CASSETGSYNEQYF. As DNA, the CDR3 is TGTGCCAGCAGTGAGACAGGGTCGTACAATGAGCAGTACTTC.